Each of the 15 T cell receptor beta chains below was sequenced from the same sample in a study of T-cell memory formation after mild COVID-19. Via MiXCR, TCRdb re-called the 5' RACE reads, giving one row per CDR3 protein. The sample shows 450,000 to 650,000 distinct CDR3 sequences, about 20% of them seen only once. What was sequenced was PBMCs or a T cell subset sorted from them (not recorded which). Receptor source: an adult woman who had mild COVID-19 (a few samples of this study predate the infection). Cell type and time point are not known.

The J gene is TRBJ2-5, the V gene TRBV27; a weak D match, TRBD2 (5 bases). Trimming took 0 bases from V and 5 from J, leaving 10 bases between them. This CDR3 comprises 14 residues. Germline assignment: CDR1 MNHEY and CDR2 SMNVEV (reference sequence). Written as DNA, the CDR3 is TGTGCCAGCAGTTTATCGTCCGGGGTGGAGACCCAGTACTTC. Translated, it gives CASSLSSGVETQYF.

This chain joins TRBV5-5 and TRBJ2-5; 7 bases agree with TRBD2. CDR3 length equals 16 residues. J lost 5 bases, V lost 0 bases, and 10 bases had no gene match. In germline, CDR1 is SGHKS, CDR2 YYEKEE (reference sequence). The CDR3 sequence: CASSLAPASGQETQYF. The CDR3, as DNA: TGTGCCAGCAGCTTGGCCCCGGCTAGCGGTCAGGAGACCCAGTACTTC.

This clonotype was counted between two and nine times. V gene TRBV24-1 combines with J gene TRBJ2-1; TRBD1 matches 7 bases. Per germline, CDR1 KGHDR and CDR2 SFDVKD. V lost 5 bases to trimming and J lost 0 bases; unmatched junction nucleotides: 9. The CDR3 totals 17 residues. The CDR3 sequence: CATSGGNRGFSYNEQFF. In DNA form, the CDR3 reads TGTGCCACCAGTGGCGGTAACAGGGGCTTCTCCTACAATGAGCAGTTCTTC.

CDR3 bases: TGTGCCAGCAGCCAATCTCCGGGACAGGGGCGAAATACGCAGTATTTT. Its protein is CASSQSPGQGRNTQYF. The chain has TRBV7-3 and TRBJ2-3; 10 nucleotides align to TRBD1. The CDR3 extends over 16 amino acids. Germline assignment: CDR1 SGHTA and CDR2 FQGTGA. V was clipped by 5 bases and J by 7 bases; unmatched bases: 12.

The genes are TRBV4-3 and TRBJ1-6; unclear D gene. Deletions cut 4 bases from V and 13 bases from J, with 20 bases between. The CDR3 has 15 amino acids. Germline CDR1 reads LGHNA; CDR2 reads YSLEER. Here the CDR3 reads CASSPGRRPDLPLHF. The DNA for the CDR3 is TGCGCCAGCAGCCCGGGCCGTAGACCCGATTTGCCCCTCCACTTT.

This chain joins TRBV2 and TRBJ1-1; 7 bases agree with TRBD1. The CDR3 totals 14 residues. CDR1 and CDR2 from the germline V gene are SNHLY and FYNNEI. Losses at the gene ends were 9 bases for V and 3 bases for J; bases not matched to a gene: 10. The CDR3 DNA follows: TGTGCCAGTACGAGACAGGGTGGGGACACTGAAGCTTTCTTT. Its protein is CASTRQGGDTEAFF.

The CDR3 DNA reads as TGTGCCAGCAGCTCCGGACAGACAACCGGGGAGCTGTTTTTT. It translates to CASSSGQTTGELFF. The chain combines TRBV7-2 with TRBJ2-2; the D gene is possibly TRBD1 (6 bases). The CDR3 totals 14 residues. Germline-derived CDR1 and CDR2 are SGHTA and FQGNSA. The ends were cut back, 4 bases at V and 5 bases at J, with 11 bases in the middle.

The rearrangement uses TRBV7-7 and TRBJ1-1; D gene uncertain. Trimming stripped 1 base from V and 3 bases from J, with 6 bases between. Germline V gives CDR1 SSHAT, CDR2 FNYEAQ (reference sequence). This CDR3 has 13 amino acids. Here the CDR3 reads CASSLEIDTEAFF. The CDR3 DNA reads as TGTGCCAGCAGCTTAGAGATCGACACTGAAGCTTTCTTT.

The rearrangement links TRBV6-5 to TRBJ1-1, with 10 bases lining up with TRBD1. V trimming: 5 bases; J trimming: 4 bases; junction bases outside the gene matches: 10. This CDR3 comprises 16 residues. Germline V gene data show CDR1 as MNHEY and CDR2 as SVGAGI. In DNA form, the CDR3 reads TGTGCCAGCAGTCCGACCCCGGACAGGGGGGGCACTGAAGCTTTCTTT. This translates into CASSPTPDRGGTEAFF.

The J gene is TRBJ2-3, the V gene TRBV7-3; no firm D call. Trimming cost V 5 bases and J 6 bases, with 12 bases left between them. The CDR3 has 13 residues. Per the germline V gene, CDR1 is SGHTA and CDR2 is FQGTGA. The CDR3 spells CASSLLEHDTQYF. CDR3 in DNA: TGTGCCAGCAGCCTTTTAGAGCATGATACGCAGTATTTT.

V gene TRBV3-1 combines with J gene TRBJ2-7; TRBD1 aligns across 9 bases. This CDR3 is 15 amino acids long. Germline CDR1 reads LGHDT; CDR2 reads YNNKEL (reference sequence). J lost 5 bases, V lost 3 bases, and 8 bases had no gene match. In DNA, the CDR3 is TGTGCCAGCAGCCACTGGGGACAGGGTCTCGACGAGCAGTACTTC. Amino acids: CASSHWGQGLDEQYF.

The J gene is TRBJ2-3, the V gene TRBV27; 15 nucleotides agree with TRBD2. The length of the CDR3 is 15 residues. Germline CDR1 reads MNHEY; CDR2 reads SMNVEV (reference sequence). V was pared by 5 bases and J by 10 bases, with 7 bases of the junction left unmatched. CDR3 amino acids: CASSPGLAGGWPQYF. The DNA of the CDR3 is TGTGCCAGCAGTCCGGGACTAGCGGGGGGCTGGCCGCAGTATTTT.

The genes are TRBV7-8 and TRBJ1-2, with D perhaps TRBD1 (5 bases). Germline V CDR1 and CDR2: SGHVS, FQNEAQ. The CDR3 totals 14 residues. The V end was cut by 1 base, the J end by 5 bases, with 11 bases between. CDR3 DNA sequence: TGTGCCAGCAGCTTAGGGGGGACGGAGTATGGCTACACCTTC. As protein: CASSLGGTEYGYTF.

V is TRBV7-2 and J is TRBJ1-3, with D possibly matching TRBD1 (6 bases). Trimming took off 5 bases at V and 9 bases at J, with 14 bases between the two ends. CDR3 size: 13 residues. Germline assignment: CDR1 SGHTA and CDR2 FQGNSA. The CDR3 sequence: CASSQQGMATIYF. CDR3 in DNA: TGTGCCAGCAGCCAACAGGGTATGGCCACCATATATTTT.

In its sample, this clonotype was seen a few times. The J gene is TRBJ2-3, the V gene TRBV20-1, with TRBD2 identical over 11 bases. CDR3 length equals 17 residues. V trimming: 1 base; J trimming: 4 bases; junction bases outside the gene matches: 10. Germline V gives CDR1 DFQATT, CDR2 SNEGSKA (reference sequence). CDR3 in DNA: TGCAGTGCTAGAGGACTAGCGGGACAGCTTCGCCCAGATACGCAGTATTTT. This translates into CSARGLAGQLRPDTQYF.